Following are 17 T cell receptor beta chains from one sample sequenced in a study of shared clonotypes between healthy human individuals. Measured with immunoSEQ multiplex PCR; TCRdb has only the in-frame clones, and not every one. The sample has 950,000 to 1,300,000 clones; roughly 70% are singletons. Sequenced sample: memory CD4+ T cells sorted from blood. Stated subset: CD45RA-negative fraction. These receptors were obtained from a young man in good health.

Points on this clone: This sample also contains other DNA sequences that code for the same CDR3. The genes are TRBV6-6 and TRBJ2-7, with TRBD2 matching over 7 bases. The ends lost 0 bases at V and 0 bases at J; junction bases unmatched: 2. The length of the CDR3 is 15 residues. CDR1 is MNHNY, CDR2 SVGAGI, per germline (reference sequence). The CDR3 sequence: CASSYSGGSSYEQYF. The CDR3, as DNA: TGTGCCAGCAGTTACTCGGGAGGGAGCTCCTACGAGCAGTACTTC.

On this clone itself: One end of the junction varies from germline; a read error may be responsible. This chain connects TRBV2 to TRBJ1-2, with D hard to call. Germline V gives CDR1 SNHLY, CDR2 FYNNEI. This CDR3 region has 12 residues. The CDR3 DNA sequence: TGTGCCAGCAGAGAAGCTACCTATGGCTACACCTTC. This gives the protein CASREATYGYTF.

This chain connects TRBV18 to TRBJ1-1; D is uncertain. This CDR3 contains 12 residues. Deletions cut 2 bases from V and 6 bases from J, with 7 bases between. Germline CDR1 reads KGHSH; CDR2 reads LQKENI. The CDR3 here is CASSPAAAEAFF. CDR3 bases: TGTGCCAGCTCACCAGCGGCAGCTGAAGCTTTCTTT.

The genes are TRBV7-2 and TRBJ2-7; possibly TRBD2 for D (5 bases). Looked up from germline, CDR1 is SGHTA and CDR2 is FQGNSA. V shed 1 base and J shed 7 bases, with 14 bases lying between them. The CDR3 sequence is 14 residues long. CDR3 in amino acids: CASSLVASKGEQYF. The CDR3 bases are TGTGCCAGCAGCTTAGTTGCTAGCAAAGGGGAGCAGTACTTC.

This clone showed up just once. CDR3 region: CAWREGTAQETQYF. CDR3 nucleotides: TGTGCCTGGAGGGAAGGGACAGCTCAAGAGACCCAGTACTTC. The chain joins TRBV30 to TRBJ2-5; 7 bases line up with TRBD1. CDR1 and CDR2 from the germline V gene are GTSNPN and SVGIG (reference sequence). The CDR3 has 14 amino acids. With 3 bases clipped from V and 2 bases from J, the junction kept 6 bases outside the gene matches. Looking up the rest from reference TRBV30 and TRBJ2-5 gives the full variable domain: SQTIHQWPATLVQPVGSPLSLECTVEGTSNPNLYWYRQAAGRGLQLLFYSVGIGQISSEVPQNLSASRPQDRQFILSSKKLLLSDSGFYLCAWREGTAQETQYFGPGTRLLVL.

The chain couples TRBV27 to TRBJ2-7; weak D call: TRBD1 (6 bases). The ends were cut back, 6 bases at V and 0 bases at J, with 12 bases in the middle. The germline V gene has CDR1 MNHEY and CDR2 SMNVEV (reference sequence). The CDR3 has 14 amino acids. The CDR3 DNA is TGTGCCAGCAGCAAGCAGGGGTACTCCTACGAGCAGTACTTC. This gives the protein CASSKQGYSYEQYF.

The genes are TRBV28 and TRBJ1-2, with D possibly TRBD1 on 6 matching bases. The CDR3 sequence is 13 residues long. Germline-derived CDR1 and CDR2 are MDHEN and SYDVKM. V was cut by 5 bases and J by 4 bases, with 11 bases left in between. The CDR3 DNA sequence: TGTGCCAGCAGTGTGGACAGCACCTATGGCTACACCTTC. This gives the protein CASSVDSTYGYTF.

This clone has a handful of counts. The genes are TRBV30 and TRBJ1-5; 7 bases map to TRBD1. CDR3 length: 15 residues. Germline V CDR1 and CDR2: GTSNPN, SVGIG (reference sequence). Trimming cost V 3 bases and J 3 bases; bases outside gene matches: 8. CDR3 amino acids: CAWRTGRGLNQPQHF. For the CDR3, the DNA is TGTGCCTGGAGGACCGGGAGGGGGCTCAATCAGCCCCAGCATTTT. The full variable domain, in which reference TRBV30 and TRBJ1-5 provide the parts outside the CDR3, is SQTIHQWPATLVQPVGSPLSLECTVEGTSNPNLYWYRQAAGRGLQLLFYSVGIGQISSEVPQNLSASRPQDRQFILSSKKLLLSDSGFYLCAWRTGRGLNQPQHFGDGTRLSIL.

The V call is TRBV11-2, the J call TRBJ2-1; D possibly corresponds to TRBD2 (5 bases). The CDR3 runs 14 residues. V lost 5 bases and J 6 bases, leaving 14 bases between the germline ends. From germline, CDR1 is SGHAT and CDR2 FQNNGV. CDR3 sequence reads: CASSPQRGPNEQFF. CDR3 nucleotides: TGTGCCAGCAGCCCCCAGCGAGGGCCCAATGAGCAGTTCTTC.

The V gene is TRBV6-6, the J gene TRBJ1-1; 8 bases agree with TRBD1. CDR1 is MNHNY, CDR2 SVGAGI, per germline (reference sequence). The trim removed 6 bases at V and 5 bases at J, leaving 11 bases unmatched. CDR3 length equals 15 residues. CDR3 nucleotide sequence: TGTGCCAGCAGAGCCTACAGGGGGAGGGAGACTGAAGCTTTCTTT. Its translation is CASRAYRGRETEAFF.

CDR3 bases: TGTGCCAGCAGTGGCCCCAGGGGGCCTGTTGGCAATGAGCAGTTCTTC. This encodes CASSGPRGPVGNEQFF. The gene calls are TRBV6-1 and TRBJ2-1, with 8 bases fitting TRBD1. Germline V gene lookup returns CDR1 MNHNS and CDR2 SASEGT. CDR3 length: 16 residues. The ends lost 4 bases at V and 6 bases at J; junction bases unmatched: 11.

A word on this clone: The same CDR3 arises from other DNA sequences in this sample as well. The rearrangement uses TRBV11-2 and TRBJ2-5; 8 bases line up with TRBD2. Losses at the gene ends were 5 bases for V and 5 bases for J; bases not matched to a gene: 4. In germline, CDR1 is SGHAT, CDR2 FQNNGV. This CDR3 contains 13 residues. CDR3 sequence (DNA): TGTGCCAGCAGCCTCGGGGGGGTTGAGACCCAGTACTTC. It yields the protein CASSLGGVETQYF.

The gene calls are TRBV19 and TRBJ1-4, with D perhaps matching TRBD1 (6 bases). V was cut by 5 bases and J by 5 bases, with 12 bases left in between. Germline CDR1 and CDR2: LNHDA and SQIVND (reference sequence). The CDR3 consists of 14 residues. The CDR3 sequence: CASSLYQGNEKLFF. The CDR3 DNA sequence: TGTGCCAGTAGTCTATACCAGGGGAATGAAAAACTGTTTTTT.

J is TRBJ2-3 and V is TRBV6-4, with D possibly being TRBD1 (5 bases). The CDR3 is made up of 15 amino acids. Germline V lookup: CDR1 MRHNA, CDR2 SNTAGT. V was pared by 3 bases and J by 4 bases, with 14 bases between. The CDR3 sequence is CASSEQGSPPDTQYF. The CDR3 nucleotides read TGTGCCAGCAGTGAGCAGGGATCCCCCCCAGATACGCAGTATTTT.

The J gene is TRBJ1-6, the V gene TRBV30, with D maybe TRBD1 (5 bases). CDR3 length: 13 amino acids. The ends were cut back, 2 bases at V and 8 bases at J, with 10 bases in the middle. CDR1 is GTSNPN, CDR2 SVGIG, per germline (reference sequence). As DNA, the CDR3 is TGTGCCTGGAGTCCCCTGGGGGATTCACCCCTCCACTTT. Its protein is CAWSPLGDSPLHF.

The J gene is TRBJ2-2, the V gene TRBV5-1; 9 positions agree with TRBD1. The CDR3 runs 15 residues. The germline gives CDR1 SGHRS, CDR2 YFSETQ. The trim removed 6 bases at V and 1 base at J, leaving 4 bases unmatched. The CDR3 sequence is CASNQDRGNTGELFF. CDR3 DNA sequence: TGCGCCAGCAACCAGGACAGGGGGAACACCGGGGAGCTGTTTTTT.

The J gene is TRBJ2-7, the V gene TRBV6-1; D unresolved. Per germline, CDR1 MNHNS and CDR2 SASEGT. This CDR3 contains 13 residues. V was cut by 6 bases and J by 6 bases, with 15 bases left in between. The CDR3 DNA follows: TGTGCCAGCAGGAGACCCCCCTCCGCCGAGCAGTACTTC. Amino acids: CASRRPPSAEQYF.